This T cell receptor (beta chain) was observed in a study of shared clonotypes between healthy human individuals. Study-level points and caveats: Memory subsets generally showed smaller estimated richness than naive subsets did. Despite large depth, rarefaction showed incomplete sorted-subset sequencing.

Donation came from healthy HIV-negative adults that had no recent acute infections or vaccinations. A word on this clone: Its antigen is currently unknown. A single base is all that separates this from a far larger clone, so a read error is likely. Other DNA sequences in this sample translate to the same CDR3.

The junction had 1 base not matched to a gene; V was cut back by 1 base and J by 5 bases. The CDR3 has 14 amino acids. CDR1 and CDR2 (germline): SGHRS, YFSETQ. Sequenced by immunoSEQ multiplex PCR; TCRdb stores in-frame clones only, minus some. The sample records approximately 1,000,000 clones, 60% to 85% being singletons. This receptor was taken from a man aged 18 to 35 in good health. Some clones in this sample may be carry-over from other donors' samples. The rearrangement joins TRBV5-1 to TRBJ2-5; TRBD2 agrees at 11 bases. Material for sequencing was memory CD4+ T cells from PBMCs. Subset denoted: CD45RA-negative fraction. CDR3 in amino acids: CASSLTSGSETQYF. CDR3 DNA: TGCGCCAGCAGCTTGACTAGCGGGAGTGAGACCCAGTACTTC.